A selection of T cell receptor beta chains follows, all from one sample in a study of T cells in Graves' hyperthyroidism and ophthalmopathy. One entry per CDR3 protein results from TCRdb running MiXCR on the multiplex PCR reads. This repertoire shows hundreds of thousands of distinct CDR3 sequences, 15% to 20% found once; its top ten account for roughly 15%. Sequencing was performed on blood. The receptors come from a woman aged 18 to 35 with Graves' ophthalmopathy. The conserved cysteine and the conserved F or W are not part of the CDR3 here.

>TRBJ1-5|TRBV2
ANSEQGLSQPQH
>TRBJ2-7|TRBV2
ASRQQRLSYEQY
>TRBJ1-1|TRBV29-1
SVVRGDSTEAF
>TRBJ2-5|TRBV9
ASSVESAGGKETQY
>TRBJ1-3|TRBV5-6
ASSFQGNTIY
>TRBJ2-1|TRBV5-1
ASSWTSGGVSYNEQF
>TRBJ1-2|TRBV15
ATSRDYGDQNYGYT
>TRBJ1-1|TRBV10-3
ATSGTEGTEAF
>TRBJ1-1|TRBV7-2
ASSLPADGLNTEAF
>TRBJ2-3|TRBV5-5
ASSPNPDRNTDTQY
>TRBJ1-1|TRBV30
AWSVQRNTEAF
>TRBJ2-3|TRBV13
ASSLIRGSTDTQY
>TRBJ2-7|TRBV2
ASSATGLAVEQY
>TRBJ2-7|TRBV11-2
ASSLDREVTYEQY
>TRBJ2-7|TRBV9
ASSVDPGGPYEQY
>TRBJ1-2|TRBV6-1
ASSFIQGVSYGYT
>TRBJ2-1|TRBV6-1
ASGQAYEQF
>TRBJ1-1|TRBV7-8
ASRLGHSNTEAF
>TRBJ1-1|TRBV3-1
ASSQESPWGQGPYTEAF
>TRBJ1-1|TRBV12-3/TRBV12-4
ASGGTGLGNTEAF
>TRBJ1-2|TRBV15
ATSGGTGDPNYGYT
>TRBJ1-2|TRBV3-1
ASSQDPDLYGYT
>TRBJ2-7|TRBV6-1
ASGPAGTSFYEQY
>TRBJ1-1|TRBV30
AWSGEFLNTEAF
>TRBJ2-1|TRBV27
ASSEGSGKNEQF
>TRBJ1-5|TRBV4-1
ASSQAGRGSNQPQH